This TCR beta chain emerged from a study of cytomegalovirus exposure and HLA in healthy donors. Some clones are missing from TCRdb's copy, which holds only in-frame ones; the method was immunoSEQ multiplex PCR. The sample lists about 150,000 clones, about 89% seen once, with 0.6% to 0.85% in the top ten. After removal of 6 bases from V and 4 bases from J, the junction contained 4 bases not matched to a gene. Germline CDR1 and CDR2: MGHDK and SYGVNS. The CDR3 is 14 residues long. This TCR was recovered from a man between 18 and 29 years old in good health and CMV-seronegative. The J gene is TRBJ1-5, the V gene TRBV25-1; 9 bases are shared with TRBD1. What was sequenced was PBMCs. The CDR3 spells CASRGDRANQPQHF. In DNA form, the CDR3 reads TGTGCCAGCAGGGGGGACAGGGCTAATCAGCCCCAGCATTTT.